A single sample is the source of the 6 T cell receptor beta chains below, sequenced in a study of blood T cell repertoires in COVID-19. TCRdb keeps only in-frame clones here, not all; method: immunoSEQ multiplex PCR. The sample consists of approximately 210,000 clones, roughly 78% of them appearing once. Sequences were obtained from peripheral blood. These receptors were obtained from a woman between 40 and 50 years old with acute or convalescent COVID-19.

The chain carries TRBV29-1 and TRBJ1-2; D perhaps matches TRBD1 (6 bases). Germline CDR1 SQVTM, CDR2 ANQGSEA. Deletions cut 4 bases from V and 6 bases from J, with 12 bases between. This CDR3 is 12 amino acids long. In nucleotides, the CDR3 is TGCAGCGTTGCCGGGACACTGGATGGCTACACCTTC. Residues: CSVAGTLDGYTF.

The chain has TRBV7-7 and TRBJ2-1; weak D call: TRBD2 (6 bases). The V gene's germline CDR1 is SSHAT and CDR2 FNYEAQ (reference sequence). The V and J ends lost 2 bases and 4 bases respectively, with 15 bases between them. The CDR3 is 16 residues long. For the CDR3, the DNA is TGTGCCAGCAGCTTACGGGAGCTTTTAGTTTACAATGAGCAGTTCTTC. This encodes CASSLRELLVYNEQFF.

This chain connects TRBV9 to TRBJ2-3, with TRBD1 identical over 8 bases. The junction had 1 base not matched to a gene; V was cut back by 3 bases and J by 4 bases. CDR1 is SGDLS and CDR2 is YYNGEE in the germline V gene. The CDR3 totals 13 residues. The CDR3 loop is CASSAQGADTQYF. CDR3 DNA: TGTGCCAGCAGCGCACAGGGGGCAGATACGCAGTATTTT.

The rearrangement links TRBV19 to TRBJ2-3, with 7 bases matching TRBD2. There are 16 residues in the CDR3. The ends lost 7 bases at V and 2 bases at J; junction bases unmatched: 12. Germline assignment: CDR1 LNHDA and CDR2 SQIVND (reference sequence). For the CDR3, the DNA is TGTGCCAGTACCCATGGGGGGGAGGGGTCCACAGATACGCAGTATTTT. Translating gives CASTHGGEGSTDTQYF.

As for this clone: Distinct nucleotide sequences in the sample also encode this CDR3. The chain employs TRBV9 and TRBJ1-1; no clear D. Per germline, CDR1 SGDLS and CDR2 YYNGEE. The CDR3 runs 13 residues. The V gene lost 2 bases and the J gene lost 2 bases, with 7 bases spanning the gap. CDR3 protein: CASSVTRNTEAFF. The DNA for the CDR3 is TGTGCCAGCAGCGTTACAAGAAACACTGAAGCTTTCTTT.

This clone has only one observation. CDR3 bases: TGTGCCAGCAGCCGGGACTCAAGCACAGATACGCAGTATTTT. This sequence encodes CASSRDSSTDTQYF. The chain couples TRBV6-5 to TRBJ2-3; D may be TRBD2 (6 bases). Trimming pared 6 bases from V and 0 bases from J, leaving 10 bases between. The CDR3 consists of 14 residues. Looked up from germline, CDR1 is MNHEY and CDR2 is SVGAGI.